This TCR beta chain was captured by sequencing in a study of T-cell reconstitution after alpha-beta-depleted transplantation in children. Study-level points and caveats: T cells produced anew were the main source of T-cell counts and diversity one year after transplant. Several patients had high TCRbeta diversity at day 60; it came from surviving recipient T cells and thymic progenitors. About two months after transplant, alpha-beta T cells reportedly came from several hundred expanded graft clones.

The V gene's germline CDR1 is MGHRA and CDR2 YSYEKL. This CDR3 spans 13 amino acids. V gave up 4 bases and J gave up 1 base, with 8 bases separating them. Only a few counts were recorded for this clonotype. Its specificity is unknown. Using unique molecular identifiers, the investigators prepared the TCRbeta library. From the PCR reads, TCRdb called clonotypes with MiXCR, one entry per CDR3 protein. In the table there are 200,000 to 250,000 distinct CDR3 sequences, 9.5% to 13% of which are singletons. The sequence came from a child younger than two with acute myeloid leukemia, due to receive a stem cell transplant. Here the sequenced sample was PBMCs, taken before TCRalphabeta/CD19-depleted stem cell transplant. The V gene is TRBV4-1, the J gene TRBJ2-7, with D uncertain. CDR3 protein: CASSPQLSYEQYF. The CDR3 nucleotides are TGCGCCAGCAGCCCCCAACTGTCCTACGAGCAGTACTTC.